A selection of T cell receptor beta chains follows, all from one sample in a study of blood T cell repertoires in COVID-19. This table comes from immunoSEQ multiplex PCR, and its TCRdb copy is limited to in-frame clones, with some not included. The sample lists 350,000 or so clones, 85% to 90% seen once, with around 0.92% in the top ten. Sample: PBMCs or T cells enriched from blood (not recorded which). Receptor source: a woman aged 25 to 39 who had been exposed to COVID-19. CDR3s include the opening cysteine and the closing phenylalanine or tryptophan. Fields, in order: V gene, D gene, J gene, clone size, CDR3 protein, CDR3 DNA. D genes are given only for firm matches. Not every row has a clone size; where given, it reads once, few, many or a size class.

>TRBV3-1/TRBV3-2|NA|TRBJ2-7|once
CASSIQGTSNEQYF
TGTGCCAGCTCCATACAGGGAACCTCAAACGAGCAGTACTTC
>TRBV5-1|NA|TRBJ2-3|NA
CASSLPTGSSTDTQYF
TGCGCCAGCAGCTTGCCAACAGGTTCTAGCACAGATACGCAGTATTTT
>TRBV5-1|TRBD2|TRBJ2-1|NA
CASSLAGLAGYNEQFF
TGCGCCAGCAGCTTGGCGGGACTAGCGGGATACAATGAGCAGTTCTTC
>TRBV5-1|NA|TRBJ1-4|NA
CASSSLGEANEKLFF
TGCGCCAGCAGCTCCTTGGGGGAGGCTAATGAAAAACTGTTTTTT
>TRBV9|NA|TRBJ2-5|NA
CASSLSGEETQYF
TGTGCCAGCAGCTTATCAGGGGAGGAGACCCAGTACTTC
>TRBV18|NA|TRBJ2-1|NA
CASSPQEGIRLNEQFF
TGTGCCAGCTCCCCTCAGGAGGGTATACGACTGAATGAGCAGTTCTTC
>TRBV6-5|NA|TRBJ2-7|NA
CASWSGSGSYEQYF
TGTGCCTCGTGGTCGGGGAGCGGGTCCTACGAGCAGTACTTC
>TRBV5-1|TRBD1|TRBJ2-2|NA
CASSLETGGTGELFF
TGCGCCAGCAGCCTAGAGACAGGGGGCACCGGGGAGCTGTTTTTT
>TRBV28|TRBD2|TRBJ2-4|NA
CASSPYPSGSGNIQYF
TGTGCCAGCAGCCCTTATCCTAGCGGGAGCGGAAACATTCAGTACTTC
>TRBV9|TRBD1|TRBJ2-5|NA
CASSGTGEETQYF
TGTGCCAGCAGCGGCACAGGGGAAGAGACCCAGTACTTC
>TRBV27|TRBD1|TRBJ1-5|NA
CASSHRGGKQPQHF
TGTGCCAGCAGTCACAGGGGCGGAAAACAGCCCCAGCATTTT
>TRBV3-1/TRBV3-2|NA|TRBJ1-1|NA
CASSSVKGRPEAFF
TGTGCCAGCAGCTCGGTGAAGGGGAGGCCTGAAGCTTTCTTT
>TRBV18|NA|TRBJ2-2|NA
CASSPLTGTAGELFF
TGTGCCAGCTCACCTCTTACAGGGACGGCCGGGGAGCTGTTTTTT
>TRBV15|NA|TRBJ1-1|NA
CATAGVSPTEAFF
TGTGCCACCGCCGGGGTTTCCCCCACTGAAGCTTTCTTT
>TRBV9|NA|TRBJ1-2|NA
CASSVETGWSNYGYTF
TGTGCCAGCAGCGTAGAGACAGGCTGGTCTAACTATGGCTACACCTTC
>TRBV3-1/TRBV3-2|TRBD2|TRBJ2-1|NA
CASSHRPVLAGSSYNEQFF
TGTGCCAGCAGCCACCGCCCGGTACTAGCGGGGAGCTCCTACAATGAGCAGTTCTTC
>TRBV15|NA|TRBJ1-5|NA
CATRLGGGSGNNQPQHF
TGTGCCACCCGACTAGGTGGGGGATCGGGGAACAATCAGCCCCAGCATTTT
>TRBV19|TRBD1|TRBJ1-5|NA
CASSTHPPGGPISQPQHF
TGTGCCAGTAGTACGCACCCCCCAGGGGGCCCTATTTCTCAGCCCCAGCATTTT
>TRBV3-1/TRBV3-2|TRBD2|TRBJ2-5|NA
CASSLWGEGPYF
TGTGCCAGCAGCCTCTGGGGGGAGGGCCCGTACTTC